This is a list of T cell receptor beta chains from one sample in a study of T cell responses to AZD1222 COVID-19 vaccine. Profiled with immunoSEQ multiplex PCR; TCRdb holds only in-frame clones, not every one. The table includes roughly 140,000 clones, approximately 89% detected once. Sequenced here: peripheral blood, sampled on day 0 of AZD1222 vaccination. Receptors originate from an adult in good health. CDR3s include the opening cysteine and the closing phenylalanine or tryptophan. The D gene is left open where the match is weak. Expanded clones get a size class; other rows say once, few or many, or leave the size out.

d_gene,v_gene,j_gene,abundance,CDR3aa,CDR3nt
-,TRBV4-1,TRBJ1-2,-,CASSQDTRTARSSDGYTF,TGCGCCAGCAGCCAAGATACTAGGACAGCGAGGTCCTCCGATGGCTACACCTTC
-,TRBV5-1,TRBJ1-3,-,CASSSGGSGNTIYF,TGCGCCAGCAGCTCCGGAGGGTCCGGAAACACCATATATTTT
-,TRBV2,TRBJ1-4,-,CASIRGGSTNEKLFF,TGTGCCAGCATCCGAGGGGGGTCAACTAATGAAAAACTGTTTTTT
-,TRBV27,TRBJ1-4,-,CASSLGGSTNEKLFF,TGTGCCAGCAGTTTAGGCGGCTCAACTAATGAAAAACTGTTTTTT
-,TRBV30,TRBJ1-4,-,CAWSGAGGGFEKLFF,TGTGCCTGGAGTGGGGCTGGGGGCGGCTTCGAAAAACTGTTTTTT
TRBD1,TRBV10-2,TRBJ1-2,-,CASSESGTAYGYTF,TGCGCCAGCAGTGAGTCAGGGACAGCCTATGGCTACACCTTC
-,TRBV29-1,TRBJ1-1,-,CSVFFPAGENTEAFF,TGCAGCGTTTTTTTCCCGGCAGGGGAGAACACTGAAGCTTTCTTT
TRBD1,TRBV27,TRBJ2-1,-,CASSPIISRGNEQFF,TGTGCCAGCAGTCCAATTATTTCCAGGGGGAATGAGCAGTTCTTC
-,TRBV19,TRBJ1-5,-,CASSKQGNQPQHF,TGTGCCAGTAGTAAGCAGGGCAATCAGCCCCAGCATTTT
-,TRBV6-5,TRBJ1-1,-,CASSSFHRDGVRAFF,TGTGCCAGCAGTTCGTTCCACAGGGACGGGGTGAGGGCTTTCTTT
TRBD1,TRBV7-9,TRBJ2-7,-,CASAGGRTWQDF,TGTGCCAGCGCAGGGGGCCGGACTTGGCAGGACTTC
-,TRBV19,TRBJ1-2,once,CASRKEGQSGYTF,TGTGCCAGTAGGAAGGAGGGGCAGTCAGGCTACACCTTC
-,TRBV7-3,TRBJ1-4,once,CASSLPEKLFF,TGTGCCAGCAGCTTACCCGAAAAACTGTTTTTT
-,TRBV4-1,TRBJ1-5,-,CASSLVGRQPQHF,TGCGCCAGCAGCCTAGTCGGGAGGCAGCCCCAGCATTTT
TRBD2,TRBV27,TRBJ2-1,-,CASSSRTSGSSYNEQFF,TGTGCCAGCAGTTCGCGGACTAGCGGGAGCTCCTACAATGAGCAGTTCTTC
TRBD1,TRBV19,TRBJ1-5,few,CAARGVQGNQPQHF,TGTGCCGCCAGGGGGGTTCAGGGCAATCAGCCCCAGCATTTT
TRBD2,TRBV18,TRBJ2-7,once,CASSPREGTRREQYF,TGTGCCAGCTCACCACGGGAGGGGACGAGGCGGGAGCAGTACTTC
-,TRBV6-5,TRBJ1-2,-,CASSYSPQGGYTF,TGTGCCAGCAGTTACTCGCCCCAGGGCGGCTACACCTTC
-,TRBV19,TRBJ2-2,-,CASSTGVFGNTGELFF,TGTGCCAGTAGTACTGGTGTCTTCGGGAACACCGGGGAGCTGTTTTTT
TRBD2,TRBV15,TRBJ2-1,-,CATSREFSTSGAYNEQFF,TGTGCCACCAGCAGAGAGTTTTCGACTAGCGGGGCCTACAATGAGCAGTTCTTC
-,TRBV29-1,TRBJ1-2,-,CSVAEGGYTF,TGCAGCGTTGCTGAGGGCGGCTACACCTTC
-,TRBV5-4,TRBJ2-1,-,CASSVDPGTGEQFF,TGTGCCAGCAGCGTGGACCCCGGGACCGGTGAGCAGTTCTTC
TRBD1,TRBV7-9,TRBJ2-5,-,CASSLVSTSTGTGEETQYF,TGTGCCAGCAGCTTAGTGTCCACATCAACCGGGACAGGGGAGGAGACCCAGTACTTC
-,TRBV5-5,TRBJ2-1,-,CASSLGWAGINEQFF,TGTGCCAGCAGCTTGGGATGGGCAGGGATCAATGAGCAGTTCTTC
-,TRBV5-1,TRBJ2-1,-,CASSLGSEQFF,TGCGCCAGCAGCTTGGGATCGGAGCAGTTCTTC
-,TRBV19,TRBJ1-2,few,CASLDNAPTGQYGYTF,TGTGCCAGCCTTGACAACGCCCCGACTGGACAGTATGGCTACACCTTC
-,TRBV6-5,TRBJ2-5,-,CASRFGKGSETQYF,TGTGCCAGCAGATTTGGGAAGGGGTCGGAGACCCAGTACTTC
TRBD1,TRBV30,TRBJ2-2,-,CAWSADRAGELFF,TGTGCCTGGAGTGCGGACAGGGCCGGGGAGCTGTTTTTT
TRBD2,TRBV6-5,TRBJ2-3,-,CASSYSSGGLSDTQYF,TGTGCCAGCAGTTACTCCTCGGGGGGGCTGTCAGATACGCAGTATTTT
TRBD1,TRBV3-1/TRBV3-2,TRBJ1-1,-,CASSHLDREAFF,TGTGCCAGCAGCCACTTGGACAGGGAAGCTTTCTTT
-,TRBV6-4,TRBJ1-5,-,CASSDGNQPQHF,TGTGCCAGCAGTGACGGTAATCAGCCCCAGCATTTT
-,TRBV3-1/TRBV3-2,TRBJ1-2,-,CASSQDRGIGGYTF,TGTGCCAGCAGCCAAGACAGGGGAATTGGGGGCTACACCTTC
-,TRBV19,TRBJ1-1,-,CASGRAEAFF,TGTGCCAGTGGTCGGGCTGAAGCTTTCTTT
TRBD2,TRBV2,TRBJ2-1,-,CASSARGPVTSGVAEQFF,TGTGCCAGCAGTGCCAGAGGCCCGGTGACTAGCGGGGTAGCTGAGCAGTTCTTC
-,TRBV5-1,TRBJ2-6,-,CASSSTFNSGANVLTF,TGCGCCAGCAGCTCCACGTTTAACTCTGGGGCCAACGTCCTGACTTTC
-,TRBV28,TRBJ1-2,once,CAMGPRAEFYGYTF,TGTGCCATGGGGCCCCGGGCCGAGTTCTATGGCTACACCTTC
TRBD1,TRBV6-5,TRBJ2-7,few,CASSQDRGSYEQYF,TGTGCCAGCAGCCAGGACAGGGGGTCCTACGAGCAGTACTTC
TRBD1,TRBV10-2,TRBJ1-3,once,CASSGQGSGNTIYF,TGCGCCAGCAGTGGACAGGGCTCGGGAAACACCATATATTTT
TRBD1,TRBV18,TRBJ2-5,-,CASSRQGAQQETQYF,TGTGCCAGCTCAAGACAGGGGGCACAGCAAGAGACCCAGTACTTC
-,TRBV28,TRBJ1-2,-,CAANNPTYYGYTF,TGTGCCGCGAACAATCCCACTTACTATGGCTACACCTTC
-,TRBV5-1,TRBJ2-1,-,CASSLALGVDSTYNEQFF,TGCGCCAGCAGCTTGGCCTTAGGGGTAGACAGCACTTACAATGAGCAGTTCTTC
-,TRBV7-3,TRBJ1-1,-,CASRLTADTEAFF,TGTGCCAGCAGGCTGACGGCCGACACTGAAGCTTTCTTT